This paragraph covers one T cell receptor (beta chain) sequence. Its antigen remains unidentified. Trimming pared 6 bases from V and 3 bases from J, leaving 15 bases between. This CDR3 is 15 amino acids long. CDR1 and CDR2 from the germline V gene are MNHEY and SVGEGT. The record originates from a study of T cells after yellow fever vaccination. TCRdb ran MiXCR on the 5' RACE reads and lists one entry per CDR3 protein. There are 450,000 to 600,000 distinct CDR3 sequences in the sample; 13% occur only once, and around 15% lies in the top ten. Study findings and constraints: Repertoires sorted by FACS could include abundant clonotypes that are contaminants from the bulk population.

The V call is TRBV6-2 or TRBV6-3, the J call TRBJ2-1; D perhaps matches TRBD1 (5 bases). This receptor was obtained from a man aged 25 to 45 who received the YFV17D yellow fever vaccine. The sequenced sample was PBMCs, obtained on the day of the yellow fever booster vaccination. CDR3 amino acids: CASRPRQRSYNEQFF. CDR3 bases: TGTGCCAGCAGACCCCGACAGAGAAGCTACAATGAGCAGTTCTTC.